The 5 T cell receptor beta chains given below trace back to one sample, sequenced in a study of blood T cell repertoires in COVID-19. Profiling relied on immunoSEQ multiplex PCR, and the TCRdb table lists in-frame clones only, not all of them. The table records under 85,000 clones, around 83% of them present only once. What was sequenced was peripheral blood. These TCRs come from a middle-aged man with active COVID-19.

The rearrangement joins TRBV18 to TRBJ2-5; D remains ambiguous. CDR3 length: 15 amino acids. Germline V gene sequence: CDR1 KGHSH, CDR2 LQKENI. Trimming shortened V by 0 bases and J by 0 bases, and 8 bases separated the two germline ends. CDR3 nucleotides: TGTGCCAGCTCACCACCCCTCCGTTACCAAGAGACCCAGTACTTC. It is translated as CASSPPLRYQETQYF. Full variable domain (rest looked up from reference TRBV18 and TRBJ2-5): NAGVMQNPRHLVRRRGQEARLRCSPMKGHSHVYWYRQLPEEGLKFMVYLQKENIIDESGMPKERFSAEFPKEGPSILRIQQVVRGDSAAYFCASSPPLRYQETQYFGPGTRLLVL.

The chain employs TRBV28 and TRBJ2-1, with TRBD2 identical over 11 bases. The germline CDR1 and CDR2 sequences are MDHEN and SYDVKM. V lost 5 bases to trimming and J lost 10 bases; unmatched junction nucleotides: 10. This CDR3 has 15 amino acids. The CDR3 DNA sequence: TGTGCCAGCAGTACTGGGCTAGCGGGAGGCCTCGAGCAGTTCTTC. The encoded protein is CASSTGLAGGLEQFF.

This CDR3 is CSVQGTDTQYF. The CDR3 DNA is TGCAGTGTGCAGGGCACAGATACGCAGTATTTT. The chain combines TRBV20-1 with TRBJ2-3; D is unresolved. CDR3 length equals 11 residues. Trimming took off 7 bases at V and 1 base at J, with 6 bases between the two ends. Germline lookup yields CDR1 DFQATT and CDR2 SNEGSKA (reference sequence).

V and J are TRBV7-6 and TRBJ2-3, with 10 bases fitting TRBD2. Germline lookup yields CDR1 SGHVS and CDR2 FNYEAQ. CDR3 length: 13 amino acids. Losses at the gene ends were 4 bases for V and 5 bases for J; bases not matched to a gene: 0. This CDR3 reads CASSWTSGDTQYF. Written as DNA, the CDR3 is TGTGCCAGCAGCTGGACTAGCGGAGATACGCAGTATTTT.

The gene calls are TRBV6-5 and TRBJ1-2; TRBD1 might be the D (6 bases). CDR3 length: 13 amino acids. Germline-derived CDR1 and CDR2 are MNHEY and SVGAGI. Between the trimmed V and J ends, which lost 7 bases and 8 bases, there was a span of 17 bases. In DNA, the CDR3 is TGTGCCAGCACCACCTGGGGGCAAGGAGGCTACACCTTC. Its translation: CASTTWGQGGYTF.